This TCR beta chain is from a study of post-analysis software for immune sequencing data. Libraries were made from TCR beta cDNA, and they carried unique molecular identifiers. TCRdb processed the PCR reads anew with MiXCR; each CDR3 protein has one entry. This table holds about 160,000 distinct CDR3 sequences, roughly 35% found once. This clonotype was recorded many times. Its antigen is not known. Study results and limitations: For normalized Chao1 diversity, multiple sclerosis patients scored significantly lower than controls did. Compared with controls, patients had more of about five TRBV segments, including TRBV5-6, TRBV5-1 and TRBV20-1.

The CDR3 length is 17 residues. Unmatched junction bases numbered 8, after V lost 4 bases and J lost 1 base. Germline V gene data show CDR1 as MDHEN and CDR2 as SYDVKM. This rearrangement joins TRBV28 to TRBJ1-5; 9 bases are a match to TRBD1. Here the sequenced sample was blood, taken after autologous hematopoietic stem cell transplantation. This sequence originates from a girl aged 5 to 17 with multiple sclerosis. In nucleotides, the CDR3 is TGTGCCAGCAGTTCACTGCGAGGACAGGGGAGCAATCAGCCCCAGCATTTT. Its translation: CASSSLRGQGSNQPQHF.